The entry below gives a single T cell receptor beta chain sequence along with its context. Its antigen is unidentified. It was cDNA, reverse transcribed from extracted RNA, that served as the sequencing template. Libraries were prepared by immunoSEQ multiplex PCR; TCRdb keeps only in-frame clonotypes and omits some of them. The table lists roughly 220,000 clones, approximately 67% of them singletons. This sample was taken from a study of CD8+ T cells in alopecia areata. Whole-study results and caveats: Numerous expanded lesional clones remained in scalp and blood during tofacitinib.

The ends lost 4 bases at V and 7 bases at J; junction bases unmatched: 8. This CDR3 is 14 amino acids long. CDR1 is SGHRS and CDR2 is YFSETQ in the germline V gene. Treatment specified: oral pan-JAK inhibitor, 5-10 mg twice daily. This clonotype was sampled from a human donor with alopecia areata. Sequences were derived from CD4+ T cells sorted from blood, sampled between weeks 44 and 45, from a patient treated with tofacitinib. The chain couples TRBV5-1 to TRBJ2-4; 7 bases are a match to TRBD1. The CDR3, as DNA: TGCGCCAGCAGCACAGGGACAGCCGGGAACATTCAGTACTTC. It yields the protein CASSTGTAGNIQYF. Looking up the rest from reference TRBV5-1 and TRBJ2-4 gives the full variable domain: KAGVTQTPRYLIKTRGQQVTLSCSPISGHRSVSWYQQTPGQGLQFLFEYFSETQRNKGNFPGRFSGRQFSNSRSEMNVSTLELGDSALYLCASSTGTAGNIQYFGAGTRLSVL.